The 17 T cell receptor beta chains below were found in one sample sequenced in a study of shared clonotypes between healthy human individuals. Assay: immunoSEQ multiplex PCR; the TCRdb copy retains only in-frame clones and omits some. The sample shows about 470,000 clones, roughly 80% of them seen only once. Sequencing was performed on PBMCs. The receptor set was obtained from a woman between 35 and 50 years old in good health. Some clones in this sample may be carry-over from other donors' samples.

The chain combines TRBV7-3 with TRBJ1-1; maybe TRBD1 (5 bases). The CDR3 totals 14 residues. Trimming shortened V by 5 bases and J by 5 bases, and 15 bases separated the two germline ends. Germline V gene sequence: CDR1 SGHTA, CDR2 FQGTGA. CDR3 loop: CASSLEGQITEAFF. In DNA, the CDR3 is TGTGCCAGCAGCCTAGAGGGGCAGATTACTGAAGCTTTCTTT.

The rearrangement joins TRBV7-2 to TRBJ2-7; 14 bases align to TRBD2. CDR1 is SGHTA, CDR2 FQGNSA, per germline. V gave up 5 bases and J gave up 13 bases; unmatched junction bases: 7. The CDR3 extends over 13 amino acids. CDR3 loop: CASSTGLAGVLYF. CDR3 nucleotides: TGTGCCAGCAGCACGGGACTAGCGGGAGTTCTATACTTC. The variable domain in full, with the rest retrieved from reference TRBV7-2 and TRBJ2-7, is GAGVSQSPSNKVTEKGKDVELRCDPISGHTALYWYRQSLGQGLEFLIYFQGNSAPDKSGLPSDRFSAERTGGSVSTLTIQRTQQEDSAVYLCASSTGLAGVLYFGPGTRLTVT.

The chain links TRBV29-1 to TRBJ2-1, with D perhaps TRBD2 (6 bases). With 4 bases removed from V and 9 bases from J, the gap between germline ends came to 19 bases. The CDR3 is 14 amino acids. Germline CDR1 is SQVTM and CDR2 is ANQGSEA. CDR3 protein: CSVGNGSIIFEQFF. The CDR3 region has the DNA TGCAGCGTTGGGAACGGGAGTATCATTTTTGAGCAGTTCTTC.

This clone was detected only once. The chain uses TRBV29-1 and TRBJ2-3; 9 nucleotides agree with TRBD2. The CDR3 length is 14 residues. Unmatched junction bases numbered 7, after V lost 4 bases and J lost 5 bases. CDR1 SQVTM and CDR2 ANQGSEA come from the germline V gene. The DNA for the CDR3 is TGCAGCGTTGCAACTAGCGGGCCCCGAGATACGCAGTATTTT. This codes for CSVATSGPRDTQYF.

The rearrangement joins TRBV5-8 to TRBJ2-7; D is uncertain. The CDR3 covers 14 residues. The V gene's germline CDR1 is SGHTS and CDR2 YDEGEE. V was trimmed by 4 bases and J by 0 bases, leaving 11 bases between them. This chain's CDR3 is CASSRLRASYEQYF. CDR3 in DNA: TGTGCCAGCAGCCGACTCCGGGCCTCCTACGAGCAGTACTTC. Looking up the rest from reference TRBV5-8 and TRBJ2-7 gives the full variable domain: EAGVTQSPTHLIKTRGQQATLRCSPISGHTSVYWYQQALGLGLQFLLWYDEGEERNRGNFPPRFSGRQFPNYSSELNVNALELEDSALYLCASSRLRASYEQYFGPGTRLTVT.

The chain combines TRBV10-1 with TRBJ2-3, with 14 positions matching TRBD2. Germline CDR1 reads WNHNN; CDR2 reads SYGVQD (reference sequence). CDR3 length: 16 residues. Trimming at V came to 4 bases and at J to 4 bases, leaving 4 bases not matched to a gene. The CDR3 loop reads CASSGTSGRWADTQYF. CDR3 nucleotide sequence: TGCGCCAGCAGTGGGACTAGCGGGAGGTGGGCAGATACGCAGTATTTT.

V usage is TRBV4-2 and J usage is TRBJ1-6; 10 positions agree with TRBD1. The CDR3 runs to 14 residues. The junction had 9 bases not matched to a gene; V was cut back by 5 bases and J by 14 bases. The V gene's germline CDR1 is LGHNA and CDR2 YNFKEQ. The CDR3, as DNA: TGTGCCAGCAGCTCCGGGGACAGGGGCCTCACCCTCCACTTT. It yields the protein CASSSGDRGLTLHF.

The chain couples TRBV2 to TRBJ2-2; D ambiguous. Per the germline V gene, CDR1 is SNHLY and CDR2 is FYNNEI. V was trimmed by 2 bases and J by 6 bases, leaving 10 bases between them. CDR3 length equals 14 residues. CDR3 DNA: TGTGCCAGCAGTGAACTAAAGGAAGCCGGGGAGCTGTTTTTT. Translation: CASSELKEAGELFF.

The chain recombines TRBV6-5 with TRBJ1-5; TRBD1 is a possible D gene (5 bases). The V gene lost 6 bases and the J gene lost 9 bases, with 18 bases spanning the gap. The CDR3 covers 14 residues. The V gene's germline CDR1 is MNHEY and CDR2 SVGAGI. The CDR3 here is CASRPGPGGMPQHF. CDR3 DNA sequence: TGTGCCAGCAGGCCGGGGCCGGGAGGGATGCCCCAGCATTTT.

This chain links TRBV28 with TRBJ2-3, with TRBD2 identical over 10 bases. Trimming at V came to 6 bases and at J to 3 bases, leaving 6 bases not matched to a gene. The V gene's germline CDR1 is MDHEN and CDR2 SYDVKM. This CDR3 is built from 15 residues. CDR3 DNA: TGTGCCAGCAGGCCTAGCGGGAGAAGAACAGATACGCAGTATTTT. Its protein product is CASRPSGRRTDTQYF. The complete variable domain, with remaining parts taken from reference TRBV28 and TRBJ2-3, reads DVKVTQSSRYLVKRTGEKVFLECVQDMDHENMFWYRQDPGLGLRLIYFSYDVKMKEKGDIPEGYSVSREKKERFSLILESASTNQTSMYLCASRPSGRRTDTQYFGPGTRLTVL.

The CDR3 region has the DNA TGTGCCAGCAGTCCCGTGGACAGAGACGCCACTGAAGCTTTCTTT. Protein: CASSPVDRDATEAFF. The chain couples TRBV28 to TRBJ1-1; D is possibly TRBD1 (6 bases). In germline, CDR1 is MDHEN, CDR2 SYDVKM. The length of the CDR3 is 15 residues. The V and J ends lost 5 bases and 4 bases respectively, with 17 bases between them.

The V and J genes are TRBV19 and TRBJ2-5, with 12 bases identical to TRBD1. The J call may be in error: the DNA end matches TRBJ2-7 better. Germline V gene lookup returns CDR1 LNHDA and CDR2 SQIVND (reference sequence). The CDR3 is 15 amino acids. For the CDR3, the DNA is TGTGCCAGTAGTATCCCGGGGACAGGGGGCTCCGAGCAGTACTTC. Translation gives CASSIPGTGGSEQYF.

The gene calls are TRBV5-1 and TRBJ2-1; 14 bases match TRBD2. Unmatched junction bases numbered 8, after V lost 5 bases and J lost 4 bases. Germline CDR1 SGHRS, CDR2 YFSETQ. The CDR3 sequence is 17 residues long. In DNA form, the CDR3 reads TGCGCCAGCAGTCGCCGAGGGACTAGCGGGGGATACAATGAGCAGTTCTTC. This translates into CASSRRGTSGGYNEQFF.

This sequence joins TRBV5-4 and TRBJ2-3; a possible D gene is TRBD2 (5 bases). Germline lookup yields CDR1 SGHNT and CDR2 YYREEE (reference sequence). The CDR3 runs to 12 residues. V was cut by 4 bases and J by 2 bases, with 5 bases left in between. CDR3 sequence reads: CASSRDTDTQYF. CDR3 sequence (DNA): TGTGCCAGCAGCCGGGACACAGATACGCAGTATTTT.

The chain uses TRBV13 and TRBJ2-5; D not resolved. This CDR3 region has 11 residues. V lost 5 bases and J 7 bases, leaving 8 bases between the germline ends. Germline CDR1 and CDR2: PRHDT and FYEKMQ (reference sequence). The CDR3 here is CASSTQATQYF. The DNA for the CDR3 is TGTGCCAGCAGCACCCAGGCGACCCAGTACTTC.

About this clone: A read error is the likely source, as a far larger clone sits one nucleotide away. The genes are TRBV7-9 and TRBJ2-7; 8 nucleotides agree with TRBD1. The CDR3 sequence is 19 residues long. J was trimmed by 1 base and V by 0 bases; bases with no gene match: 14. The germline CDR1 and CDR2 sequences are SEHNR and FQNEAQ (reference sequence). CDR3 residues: CASSLAGRTGGLGSYEQYF. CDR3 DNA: TGTGCCAGCAGCTTAGCGGGGAGAACAGGGGGACTGGGGTCCTACGAGCAGTACTTC.

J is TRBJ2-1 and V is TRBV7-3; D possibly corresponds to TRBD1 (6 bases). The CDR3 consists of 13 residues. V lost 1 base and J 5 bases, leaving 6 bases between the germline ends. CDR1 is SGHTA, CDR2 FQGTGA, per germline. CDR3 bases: TGTGCCAGCAGCTTAAACAGGGACAATGAGCAGTTCTTC. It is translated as CASSLNRDNEQFF.